Listed here is a single T cell receptor beta chain. The entry originates in a study of blood T cells in healthy people across ages. The CDR3 covers 14 residues. CDR1 MDHEN and CDR2 SYDVKM come from the germline V gene. V shed 1 base and J 4 bases; nucleotides not matched to a gene: 4. Sample-barcoded 5' priming and a J-beta primer mix drove a second PCR of 7 to 11 cycles. MiXCR was run by TCRdb on the 5' RACE reads, yielding one entry per CDR3 protein. Of approximately 900,000 distinct CDR3 sequences in the sample, 25% to 30% were seen once. These data were also filed under a second study, of T cells of mothers and their children. That source adds: Each mother gave over 8.5 million TCR beta CDR3 reads; each child, several million. Persisting microchimeric T cell clones went undetected.

This clonotype originated in a middle-aged woman in good health. Sequencing was done on a sample of blood. This chain joins TRBV28 and TRBJ2-7; 7 nucleotides match TRBD1. The CDR3 sequence: CASSLLYRGYEQYF. The DNA of the CDR3 is TGTGCCAGCAGTTTATTGTACAGGGGATACGAGCAGTACTTC.